This T cell receptor beta chain came from a study of OX40 agonist ivuxolimab in advanced cancers. Repertoires were generated with immunoSEQ multiplex PCR, while TCRdb's copy carries only in-frame clones and drops some. The sample has more than 6,500 clones; approximately 71% are singletons. The timepoints at which blood was sampled were baseline, cycle 4 day 1, and cycle 7 day 1. Germline V gene lookup returns CDR1 SGDLS and CDR2 YYNGEE. V lost 5 bases, J lost 4 bases, and 4 bases stayed unmatched. The CDR3 length is 15 residues. The V call is TRBV9, the J call TRBJ2-2; 11 positions match TRBD1. This material consisted of CD4+ or CD8+ T cells sorted from blood, taken in a trial of the OX40 agonist ivuxolimab. This clonotype was sampled from an adult with an advanced solid tumor such as melanoma, head and neck, liver or kidney cancer. The CDR3 reads CASSGQGARTGELFF. The CDR3 DNA follows: TGTGCCAGCAGTGGACAGGGGGCACGCACCGGGGAGCTGTTTTTT.